Sequencing of this T cell receptor beta chain was carried out in a study of blood T cell repertoires in COVID-19. In the study overall: The United States, Italy and Spain provided the acute and convalescent COVID-19 samples.

Details on this clone: Other DNA sequences in the same sample also yield this CDR3.

The CDR3 is 13 residues long. Trimming removed 8 bases from V and 0 bases from J, with 5 bases in between. From germline, CDR1 is SEHNR and CDR2 FQNEAQ (reference sequence). Original handling: Using reference gene primer amplification, nucleated cell counts were estimated. Profiling relied on immunoSEQ multiplex PCR, and the TCRdb table lists in-frame clones only, not all of them. Clonal size and the V and J genes are those of that table, whereas D and trimming came from the DNA. Among roughly 260,000 clones listed, 65% to 85% were seen once. This rearrangement joins TRBV7-9 to TRBJ2-6; D ambiguous. Sequencing was performed on peripheral blood. The clonotype was recovered from a woman between 40 and 50 years old with active or convalescent COVID-19. Here the CDR3 DNA reads TGTGCCAGCCTTAGCTCTGGGGCCAACGTCCTGACTTTC. It codes for CASLSSGANVLTF.